These 18 T cell receptor beta chains were all obtained from the same sample, sequenced in a study of shared clonotypes between healthy human individuals. The assay was immunoSEQ multiplex PCR, and TCRdb's table has in-frame clones only and misses some. The table includes 1.6 million or so clones, roughly 96% detected once. Sequenced sample: naive CD4+ T cells sorted from blood. Subset described: CD45RA+ positively selected. These receptors originate from a man aged 25 to 40 in good health.

J is TRBJ2-7 and V is TRBV28; D gene uncertain. Germline V gene sequence: CDR1 MDHEN, CDR2 SYDVKM. V was trimmed by 5 bases and J by 2 bases, leaving 13 bases between them. This CDR3 has 14 residues. The CDR3 region has the DNA TGTGCCAGCAGTCCCGTCCGGCCGGCCTACGAGCAGTACTTC. This encodes CASSPVRPAYEQYF.

This chain connects TRBV12-1 to TRBJ2-1; TRBD2 was called by the table and not checked on the DNA. TRBV12-1 is marked as a pseudogene. There are 18 residues in the CDR3. The CDR3 spells CASSFRASGEQSYNEQFF. Here the CDR3 DNA reads TGTGCCAGCAGCTTTCGAGCTAGCGGAGAACAATCCTACAATGAGCAGTTCTTC.

In DNA, the CDR3 is TGCGCCAGCAGCCAAGGTCGTGGAGGGGCGGCCTACGAGCAGTACTTC. Translating it yields CASSQGRGGAAYEQYF. This sequence joins TRBV4-1 and TRBJ2-7; D may be TRBD2 (6 bases). The CDR3 is 16 residues long. Trimming removed 1 base from V and 2 bases from J, with 15 bases in between. Germline V gives CDR1 MGHRA, CDR2 YSYEKL.

V is TRBV6-1 and J is TRBJ2-7; 10 bases align to TRBD1. Looked up from germline, CDR1 is MNHNS and CDR2 is SASEGT. The junction had 3 bases not matched to a gene; V was cut back by 4 bases and J by 3 bases. This CDR3 spans 14 amino acids. In DNA form, the CDR3 reads TGTGCCAGCAGTGTGGGGACAGGGGACTACGAGCAGTACTTC. Translated: CASSVGTGDYEQYF.

This chain uses TRBV5-4 with TRBJ1-2; D might be TRBD1 (5 bases). The germline V gene has CDR1 SGHNT and CDR2 YYREEE (reference sequence). The CDR3 sequence is 15 residues long. Trimming pared 4 bases from V and 5 bases from J, leaving 18 bases between. The chain's CDR3 is CASSPGQGGGYGYTF. In DNA form, the CDR3 reads TGTGCCAGCAGCCCGGGCCAGGGCGGAGGGTATGGCTACACCTTC.

V and J are TRBV6-1 and TRBJ2-7; no clear D gene. The V and J ends lost 1 base and 3 bases respectively, with 16 bases between them. This CDR3 is 16 amino acids long. CDR1 is MNHNS, CDR2 SASEGT, per germline. CDR3 nucleotides: TGTGCCAGCAGTGAAGGGACGGCCCAGCTCTACTACGAGCAGTACTTC. This gives the protein CASSEGTAQLYYEQYF.

This sequence joins TRBV15 and TRBJ1-2, with D unresolved. This CDR3 is 10 amino acids long. Deletions cut 5 bases from V and 8 bases from J, with 6 bases between. Germline V gives CDR1 LNHNV, CDR2 YYDKDF (reference sequence). The CDR3 reads CATSARGYTF. The DNA of the CDR3 is TGTGCCACCAGCGCTCGGGGCTACACCTTC.

This chain connects TRBV5-1 to TRBJ2-4, with 7 bases fitting TRBD1. Germline V lookup: CDR1 SGHRS, CDR2 YFSETQ. V lost 2 bases and J lost 5; bases outside the gene matches: 4. The CDR3 is 14 amino acids. The CDR3 DNA follows: TGCGCCAGCAGCTTCTATGGGACAGAAAACATTCAGTACTTC. The encoded protein is CASSFYGTENIQYF.

V is TRBV6-1 and J is TRBJ2-3, with D hard to call. This CDR3 region has 15 residues. CDR1 is MNHNS and CDR2 is SASEGT in the germline V gene. V lost 0 bases and J 3 bases, leaving 10 bases between the germline ends. The CDR3 nucleotides are TGTGCCAGCAGTGAAGCGGCCCAGTGGACAGATACGCAGTATTTT. The encoded protein is CASSEAAQWTDTQYF.

The DNA for the CDR3 is TGTGTCAGAAGCTCCCAGGACAGGGTCGGGAACCCTGAAGCTTTCTTT. It encodes CVRSSQDRVGNPEAFF. This rearrangement joins TRBV7-5 to TRBJ1-1; the D segment call TRBD1 is taken from the table without a DNA check. TRBV7-5 has pseudogene status. The CDR3 loop spans 16 amino acids.

This chain uses TRBV5-1 with TRBJ2-2; the match to TRBD1 covers 11 bases. Trimming removed 4 bases from V and 4 bases from J; junction bases left unmatched: 6. Germline CDR1 is SGHRS and CDR2 is YFSETQ. The CDR3 runs 16 residues. The chain's CDR3 is CASSASGTGGTGELFF. The CDR3 DNA is TGCGCCAGCAGCGCATCCGGGACAGGGGGCACCGGGGAGCTGTTTTTT.

J is TRBJ2-7 and V is TRBV11-2; weak D call: TRBD2 (7 bases). CDR3 size: 15 residues. Germline values: CDR1 SGHAT, CDR2 FQNNGV. V was clipped by 3 bases and J by 3 bases, with 15 bases between them. The CDR3 region is CASSLAGAGNYEQYF. CDR3 nucleotides: TGTGCCAGCAGCTTGGCGGGGGCAGGAAACTACGAGCAGTACTTC.

This clone is a singleton in its sample. The J gene is TRBJ2-7, the V gene TRBV19, with D perhaps TRBD2 (5 bases). The CDR3 sequence is 13 residues long. Trimming removed 3 bases at V and 4 bases at J, with 10 bases between. CDR1 and CDR2 (germline): LNHDA, SQIVND (reference sequence). CDR3 sequence reads: CASSIWTGYEQYF. The DNA of the CDR3 is TGTGCCAGTAGTATCTGGACGGGGTACGAGCAGTACTTC.

Comment on this clone: Other DNA sequences from this sample encode an identical CDR3 as well. The CDR3 DNA reads TGTGCCAGCTCACCACTTCCGGGCACAGATACGCAGTATTTT. Protein product: CASSPLPGTDTQYF. V and J are TRBV18 and TRBJ2-3; unclear D gene. V lost 1 base, J lost 1 base, and 6 bases lay in between. CDR1 KGHSH and CDR2 LQKENI come from the germline V gene. CDR3 length equals 14 residues.

The chain couples TRBV28 to TRBJ2-7, with D possibly TRBD2 on 5 matching bases. V gave up 5 bases and J gave up 3 bases, with 17 bases separating them. The CDR3 sequence is 15 residues long. From germline, CDR1 is MDHEN and CDR2 SYDVKM. This CDR3 reads CASSTQGSPYYEQYF. CDR3 DNA: TGTGCCAGCAGTACCCAAGGGAGTCCGTACTACGAGCAGTACTTC.

This clone was detected a few times. The V and J genes are TRBV19 and TRBJ1-5; D ambiguous. This CDR3 has 18 amino acids. Trimming shortened V by 5 bases and J by 0 bases, and 20 bases separated the two germline ends. CDR1 is LNHDA and CDR2 is SQIVND in the germline V gene (reference sequence). The CDR3 nucleotides are TGTGCCAGTAGTCTGCATGGGCTGCCTCTTCTTAGCAATCAGCCCCAGCATTTT. Its translation: CASSLHGLPLLSNQPQHF. Full variable domain (missing parts from reference TRBV19 and TRBJ1-5): DGGITQSPKYLFRKEGQNVTLSCEQNLNHDAMYWYRQDPGQGLRLIYYSQIVNDFQKGDIAEGYSVSREKKESFPLTVTSAQKNPTAFYLCASSLHGLPLLSNQPQHFGDGTRLSIL.

The chain carries TRBV7-6 and TRBJ2-7; 14 positions match TRBD2. With 2 bases clipped from V and 6 bases from J, the junction kept 6 bases outside the gene matches. The CDR3 is 16 residues long. Germline loops: CDR1 SGHVS, CDR2 FNYEAQ. The DNA of the CDR3 is TGTGCCAGCAGCTTAACCGGGACTAGCGGGAGTAGCGAGCAGTACTTC. Protein product: CASSLTGTSGSSEQYF.

The chain is built from TRBV6-5 and TRBJ1-2; possible D gene TRBD1, 5 bases. This CDR3 region has 15 residues. V shed 2 bases and J shed 5 bases, with 15 bases lying between them. CDR1 and CDR2 (germline): MNHEY, SVGAGI. As DNA, the CDR3 is TGTGCCAGCAGTTACGCCGCTGGGGGGATATATGGCTACACCTTC. This gives the protein CASSYAAGGIYGYTF.